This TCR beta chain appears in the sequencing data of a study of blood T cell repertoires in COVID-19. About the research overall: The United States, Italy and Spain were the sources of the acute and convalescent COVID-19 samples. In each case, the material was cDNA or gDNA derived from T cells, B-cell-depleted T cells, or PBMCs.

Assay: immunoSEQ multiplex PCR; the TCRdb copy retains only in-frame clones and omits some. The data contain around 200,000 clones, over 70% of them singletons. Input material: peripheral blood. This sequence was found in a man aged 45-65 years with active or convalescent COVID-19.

As DNA, the CDR3 is TGCGCCAGCAGGCGGGACAGGGGGCGTTACGAGCAGTACTTC. Protein: CASRRDRGRYEQYF. This chain joins TRBV10-2 and TRBJ2-7, with TRBD1 identical over 12 bases. The germline V gene has CDR1 WSHSY and CDR2 SAAADI. This CDR3 has 14 amino acids. The V and J ends lost 6 bases and 4 bases, in that order; junction bases with no gene match: 4.